What follows are 27 T cell receptor beta chains derived from one specimen sequenced in a study of CD8 T cells in Susac syndrome. RNA, at about 0.5 to 1 ug, was reverse transcribed with random hexamers. Each CDR3 protein gets one entry after TCRdb re-called the immunoSEQ multiplex PCR reads with MiXCR. The sample holds 330,000 or so distinct CDR3 sequences, about 88% seen once. The sequencing input was CD8+ T cells from PBMCs. These receptors originate from a human donor with multiple sclerosis.

This chain links TRBV30 with TRBJ2-3; D is unclear. Germline V gene sequence: CDR1 GTSNPN, CDR2 SVGIG (reference sequence). The V end was cut by 1 base, the J end by 2 bases, with 10 bases between. CDR3 size: 14 residues. CDR3 bases: TGTGCCTGGAGTGACGTCTCTAACACAGATACGCAGTATTTT. Its translation is CAWSDVSNTDTQYF.

The chain recombines TRBV7-9 with TRBJ2-7; 7 nucleotides match TRBD1. Trimming took 4 bases from V and 4 from J; bases not matched to a gene: 7. CDR3 length: 14 amino acids. CDR1 is SEHNR, CDR2 FQNEAQ, per germline (reference sequence). CDR3: CASSSTGQVYEQYF. In nucleotides, the CDR3 is TGTGCCAGCAGCTCCACCGGACAGGTGTACGAGCAGTACTTC. The full variable domain, with the rest looked up from reference TRBV7-9 and TRBJ2-7, is DTGVSQNPRHKITKRGQNVTFRCDPISEHNRLYWYRQTLGQGPEFLTYFQNEAQLEKSRLLSDRFSAERPKGSFSTLEIQRTEQGDSAMYLCASSSTGQVYEQYFGPGTRLTVT.

CDR3 DNA sequence: TGTGCCAGCAGTGTGGACTCCAGCTCTGGAAACACCATATATTTT. Protein product: CASSVDSSSGNTIYF. The gene calls are TRBV28 and TRBJ1-3; D gene ambiguous. This CDR3 contains 15 residues. V lost 5 bases to trimming and J lost 0 bases, with 11 bases between them. Germline CDR1 and CDR2: MDHEN and SYDVKM.

The J gene is TRBJ1-5, the V gene TRBV3-1; the D is unclear. The CDR3 length is 14 residues. Trimming cost V 3 bases and J 1 base, with 7 bases left between them. CDR1 is LGHDT and CDR2 is YNNKEL in the germline V gene (reference sequence). This CDR3 reads CASSHKASNQPQHF. The CDR3 nucleotides are TGTGCCAGCAGCCATAAGGCCAGCAATCAGCCCCAGCATTTT.

This clonotype was picked up a small number of times. The chain recombines TRBV30 with TRBJ2-1; 10 positions agree with TRBD2. Germline lookup yields CDR1 GTSNPN and CDR2 SVGIG (reference sequence). Trimming cost V 0 bases and J 8 bases; bases outside gene matches: 10. The CDR3 is 16 residues long. The CDR3 sequence: CAWSVHPSGGGDEQFF. CDR3 bases: TGTGCCTGGAGTGTACACCCTAGCGGGGGCGGGGATGAGCAGTTCTTC. The variable domain in full, completed from reference TRBV30 and TRBJ2-1, reads SQTIHQWPATLVQPVGSPLSLECTVEGTSNPNLYWYRQAAGRGLQLLFYSVGIGQISSEVPQNLSASRPQDRQFILSSKKLLLSDSGFYLCAWSVHPSGGGDEQFFGPGTRLTVL.

The V call is TRBV28, the J call TRBJ1-2, with 11 bases matching TRBD1. Per germline, CDR1 MDHEN and CDR2 SYDVKM. Germline trimming cut 8 bases from V and 6 bases from J; bases unmatched to any gene: 11. The CDR3 is 15 amino acids. CDR3 nucleotides: TGTGCCAGCGAGGACAGGGGGCAGAAGTTGGATGGCTACACCTTC. Translated, it gives CASEDRGQKLDGYTF.

The chain carries TRBV28 and TRBJ2-7, with 8 bases that match TRBD2. Per germline, CDR1 MDHEN and CDR2 SYDVKM. Losses at the gene ends were 7 bases for V and 5 bases for J; bases not matched to a gene: 7. The CDR3 has 13 residues. DNA of the CDR3: TGTGCCAGCACCATAGCGGGACGCCACGAGCAGTACTTC. Translating gives CASTIAGRHEQYF.

This sequence joins TRBV20-1 and TRBJ2-1, with 9 bases fitting TRBD2. There are 13 residues in the CDR3. The germline CDR1 and CDR2 sequences are DFQATT and SNEGSKA (reference sequence). This CDR3 is CSVPAGGPGEQFF. The CDR3 bases are TGCAGCGTTCCTGCGGGAGGGCCCGGTGAGCAGTTCTTC.

This clonotype was found once. V usage is TRBV7-9 and J usage is TRBJ2-1; the match to TRBD2 covers 11 bases. The CDR3 spans 15 residues. Germline-derived CDR1 and CDR2 are SEHNR and FQNEAQ (reference sequence). V shed 4 bases, J shed 7 bases, and the junction held 6 bases outside the gene matches. CDR3 sequence (DNA): TGTGCCAGCAGCTCCTTAGCGGGGGGGCCAAATGAGCAGTTCTTC. This translates into CASSSLAGGPNEQFF.

This CDR3 reads CASSPTGGETQYF. CDR3 coding DNA: TGTGCCAGCAGCCCCACAGGGGGGGAGACCCAGTACTTC. The J gene is TRBJ2-5, the V gene TRBV4-2; 8 nucleotides match TRBD1. V trimming: 4 bases; J trimming: 5 bases; junction bases outside the gene matches: 3. The CDR3 loop spans 13 amino acids. The germline gives CDR1 LGHNA, CDR2 YNFKEQ.

The V call is TRBV20-1, the J call TRBJ1-1; possible D gene TRBD1, 5 bases. V lost 3 bases and J 1 base, leaving 12 bases between the germline ends. Germline CDR1 is DFQATT and CDR2 is SNEGSKA (reference sequence). The CDR3 covers 14 residues. CDR3 nucleotides: TGCAGTGCTAGCGGCTTCGGACAGAACACTGAAGCTTTCTTT. Translation gives CSASGFGQNTEAFF.

The chain is built from TRBV28 and TRBJ1-4; no reliable D call. Germline-derived CDR1 and CDR2 are MDHEN and SYDVKM. V lost 4 bases, J lost 5 bases, and 8 bases lay in between. This CDR3 comprises 13 residues. The CDR3 bases are TGTGCCAGCAGTTGGCGAGGGAATGAAAAACTGTTTTTT. Translated, it gives CASSWRGNEKLFF.

The rearrangement joins TRBV12-3 or TRBV12-4 to TRBJ2-7; possible D gene TRBD1, 6 bases. Trimming removed 3 bases at V and 4 bases at J, with 19 bases between. CDR3 length: 16 amino acids. Here the CDR3 DNA reads TGTGCCAGCAGTTTGCCCTCCGGTCAGAGGGGGTACGAGCAGTACTTC. It yields the protein CASSLPSGQRGYEQYF.

The V gene is TRBV12-3 or TRBV12-4, the J gene TRBJ2-7, with D perhaps TRBD1 (6 bases). The CDR3 sequence is 13 residues long. Trimming took 5 bases from V and 7 from J, leaving 15 bases between them. The CDR3 protein is CASSRDKLGEQYF. DNA of the CDR3: TGTGCCAGCAGTCGGGACAAGCTGGGGGAGCAGTACTTC.

The chain employs TRBV6-4 and TRBJ2-2; 9 bases are shared with TRBD2. The CDR3 length is 18 residues. V shed 0 bases and J 5 bases; nucleotides not matched to a gene: 10. Looked up from germline, CDR1 is MRHNA and CDR2 is SNTAGT. As DNA, the CDR3 is TGTGCCAGCAGTGACTCTAGTAGCGGGAGTTCGGTAACCGGGGAGCTGTTTTTT. It translates to CASSDSSSGSSVTGELFF.

This rearrangement joins TRBV7-6 to TRBJ2-1; TRBD2 matches 11 bases. The germline V gene has CDR1 SGHVS and CDR2 FNYEAQ. The CDR3 sequence is 17 residues long. V dropped 4 bases and J dropped 8; count of bases not matched to a gene: 13. CDR3 sequence (DNA): TGTGCCAGCAGCTCCGGTACGGGACTAGCGGTTTGGCATGAGCAGTTCTTC. Amino acid sequence: CASSSGTGLAVWHEQFF.

The CDR3 loop reads CASSPEDAPLYNEQFF. The DNA for the CDR3 is TGTGCCAGCAGCCCGGAAGACGCTCCTCTCTACAATGAGCAGTTCTTC. The V call is TRBV5-4, the J call TRBJ2-1; D is ambiguous. The CDR3 length is 16 residues. V was clipped by 4 bases and J by 3 bases, with 17 bases between them. In germline, CDR1 is SGHNT, CDR2 YYREEE (reference sequence).

The rearrangement links TRBV13 to TRBJ2-2; D may be TRBD2 (6 bases). The CDR3 spans 15 residues. The V gene lost 4 bases and the J gene lost 5 bases, with 14 bases spanning the gap. Per germline, CDR1 PRHDT and CDR2 FYEKMQ (reference sequence). The CDR3 DNA follows: TGTGCCAGCAGCTCCATCCTCCGGGGGACCGGGGAGCTGTTTTTT. Its translation is CASSSILRGTGELFF.

The chain employs TRBV12-3 or TRBV12-4 and TRBJ2-7; a weak D match, TRBD1 (6 bases). The CDR3 is made up of 14 amino acids. The V end was cut by 3 bases, the J end by 6 bases, with 15 bases between. Written as DNA, the CDR3 is TGTGCCAGCAGTTTTTCCGGGACACTCTCCGAGCAGTACTTC. This encodes CASSFSGTLSEQYF.

This chain uses TRBV27 with TRBJ2-1; 13 bases map to TRBD2. Germline CDR1 reads MNHEY; CDR2 reads SMNVEV (reference sequence). The CDR3 extends over 19 amino acids. The J segment lost 9 bases and the V segment lost 0 bases, leaving 14 bases of the junction unmatched. The CDR3 nucleotides read TGTGCCAGCAGTTTATCGCCCCATTTACTAGCGGGAGGGCCGGGTGAGCAGTTCTTC. Translation gives CASSLSPHLLAGGPGEQFF.

This sequence joins TRBV20-1 and TRBJ2-5; TRBD2 matches at 10 bases. The germline gives CDR1 DFQATT, CDR2 SNEGSKA (reference sequence). The CDR3 covers 15 residues. V trimming: 6 bases; J trimming: 5 bases; junction bases outside the gene matches: 12. This CDR3 reads CSAEPPAGGWETQYF. In DNA, the CDR3 is TGCAGTGCCGAACCCCCAGCGGGAGGGTGGGAGACCCAGTACTTC.

In regard to this clonotype: One end of the junction varies from germline; a read error may be responsible. The V call is TRBV4-2, the J call TRBJ2-1; the match to TRBD2 covers 9 bases. This CDR3 spans 16 amino acids. The germline V gene encodes CDR1 LGHNA and CDR2 YNFKEQ. The CDR3 nucleotides read TGTGCCAGCAGCCTCCGACTAGCGGATTCCTCCAATGAGCAGTTCTTC. It yields the protein CASSLRLADSSNEQFF.

The V gene is TRBV20-1, the J gene TRBJ2-3; 12 bases are a match to TRBD1. The germline CDR1 and CDR2 sequences are DFQATT and SNEGSKA (reference sequence). The CDR3 is 16 amino acids. The ends lost 3 bases at V and 2 bases at J; junction bases unmatched: 6. The CDR3 reads CSASDRDRGLTDTQYF. The CDR3 DNA sequence: TGCAGTGCTAGTGACCGGGACAGGGGGCTCACAGATACGCAGTATTTT.

The gene calls are TRBV27 and TRBJ1-1, with unresolved D. The CDR3 is 15 residues long. Germline loops: CDR1 MNHEY, CDR2 SMNVEV (reference sequence). V shed 0 bases and J shed 4 bases, with 12 bases lying between them. CDR3 DNA sequence: TGTGCCAGCAGTTTATCACTCGGGTGGAGCACTGAAGCTTTCTTT. This encodes CASSLSLGWSTEAFF.

The rearrangement uses TRBV29-1 and TRBJ2-7; D is possibly TRBD2 (6 bases). V dropped 4 bases and J dropped 0 bases, with 7 bases sitting between them. This CDR3 has 12 residues. The germline V gene has CDR1 SQVTM and CDR2 ANQGSEA. This chain's CDR3 is CSVGGDSYEQYF. Here the CDR3 DNA reads TGCAGCGTTGGGGGGGACTCCTACGAGCAGTACTTC.

The rearrangement links TRBV7-9 to TRBJ1-1; possible D gene TRBD1, 5 bases. V lost 5 bases to trimming and J lost 5 bases, with 12 bases between them. CDR1 is SEHNR and CDR2 is FQNEAQ in the germline V gene (reference sequence). The CDR3 length is 13 residues. Written as DNA, the CDR3 is TGTGCCAGCAGCGCAGGGTTCGGAACTGAAGCTTTCTTT. Residues: CASSAGFGTEAFF.

This clonotype appeared once. The V call is TRBV24-1, the J call TRBJ1-1, with D tentatively TRBD1 (5 bases). The CDR3 consists of 13 residues. Deletions cut 6 bases from V and 5 bases from J, with 12 bases between. Germline loops: CDR1 KGHDR, CDR2 SFDVKD. The CDR3 coding sequence is TGTGCCACCAGTAGCCGGGGGGTTACTGAAGCTTTCTTT. It translates to CATSSRGVTEAFF.